Below are 28 T cell receptor beta chains sequenced from a single sample in a study of T cell responses to AZD1222 COVID-19 vaccine. Generated by immunoSEQ multiplex PCR, the TCRdb table keeps only in-frame clones and is missing some. Of fewer than 150,000 clones listed, about nine tenths were seen once; the top ten hold 7.6%. Sequencing was performed on peripheral blood, taken on day 0 of AZD1222 vaccination. These receptors all come from an adult in good health.

Points on this clone: At one end, the junction sequence differs from germline, possibly due to a read error. Other DNA sequences within the sample encode an identical CDR3. This chain joins TRBV11-3 and TRBJ1-1; the D is unclear. The CDR3 length is 13 residues. Germline assignment: CDR1 SGHNT and CDR2 YENEEA. CDR3 sequence (DNA): TGTGCCAGCAGTTTAGGTGGGAACACTGAAGCTTTCTTT. This translates into CASSLGGNTEAFF.

The chain recombines TRBV18 with TRBJ1-2, with 12 bases fitting TRBD1. V lost 7 bases, J lost 7 bases, and 7 bases stayed unmatched. The CDR3 is 14 amino acids. The germline V gene has CDR1 KGHSH and CDR2 LQKENI. In nucleotides, the CDR3 is TGTGCCAGCTTCTCAGGGACAGGGGGCCGTGGCTACACCTTC. This encodes CASFSGTGGRGYTF.

This chain connects TRBV12-3 or TRBV12-4 to TRBJ2-1; 9 bases agree with TRBD2. The CDR3 has 12 amino acids. V was pared by 1 base and J by 13 bases, with 2 bases of the junction left unmatched. CDR3 in DNA: TGTGCCAGCAGTTTAGGGCTAGCGGGACAGTTCTTC. This codes for CASSLGLAGQFF.

The rearrangement uses TRBV25-1 and TRBJ1-5; D is possibly TRBD1 (6 bases). Per germline, CDR1 MGHDK and CDR2 SYGVNS. There are 16 residues in the CDR3. Trimming removed 5 bases from V and 0 bases from J, with 14 bases in between. The CDR3 spells CASSSGTFGSNQPQHF. In DNA form, the CDR3 reads TGTGCCAGCAGTTCCGGGACATTCGGTAGCAATCAGCCCCAGCATTTT.

This chain connects TRBV19 to TRBJ2-1; D is unresolved. With 7 bases removed from V and 6 bases from J, the gap between germline ends came to 19 bases. The CDR3 is made up of 15 amino acids. Germline CDR1 is LNHDA and CDR2 is SQIVND (reference sequence). The CDR3 loop is CASTDTIRPSNEQFF. For the CDR3, the DNA is TGTGCCAGTACCGATACCATTCGGCCCTCCAATGAGCAGTTCTTC.

This chain connects TRBV14 to TRBJ2-7, with 7 bases lining up with TRBD2. Germline CDR1 is SGHDN and CDR2 is FVKESK. V dropped 4 bases and J dropped 7; count of bases not matched to a gene: 7. The CDR3 runs 13 residues. The CDR3 DNA follows: TGTGCCAGCAGCCCTAGGACTAGGGGTGAGCAGTACTTC. It translates to CASSPRTRGEQYF. Looking up the rest from reference TRBV14 and TRBJ2-7 gives the full variable domain: EAGVTQFPSHSVIEKGQTVTLRCDPISGHDNLYWYRRVMGKEIKFLLHFVKESKQDESGMPNNRFLAERTGGTYSTLKVQPAELEDSGVYFCASSPRTRGEQYFGPGTRLTVT.

This clone appeared a few times. The chain uses TRBV7-2 and TRBJ1-4, with D possibly TRBD1 on 5 matching bases. Trimming took off 5 bases at V and 4 bases at J, with 14 bases between the two ends. The CDR3 sequence is 15 residues long. CDR1 SGHTA and CDR2 FQGNSA come from the germline V gene. The CDR3 protein is CASSPRQNYNEKLFF. In nucleotides, the CDR3 is TGTGCCAGCAGCCCCCGACAGAACTATAATGAAAAACTGTTTTTT.

CDR3 loop: CASSSLLRGTDQPQHF. The CDR3 DNA is TGTGCCAGCAGCTCCCTACTGAGGGGAACCGATCAGCCCCAGCATTTT. V and J are TRBV5-6 and TRBJ1-5; maybe TRBD1 (5 bases). The CDR3 runs 16 residues. Trimming removed 3 bases at V and 5 bases at J, with 18 bases between. Germline-derived CDR1 and CDR2 are SGHDT and YYEEEE.

The chain employs TRBV7-3 and TRBJ2-3; D is perhaps TRBD1 or TRBD2 (6 bases each). CDR3 length: 16 amino acids. CDR1 is SGHTA and CDR2 is FQGTGA in the germline V gene. Trimming cost V 6 bases and J 2 bases, with 18 bases left between them. The CDR3 DNA sequence: TGTGCCAGCAGTTTAGAGGGGGGATTTTCCACAGATACGCAGTATTTT. Translating gives CASSLEGGFSTDTQYF.

The chain recombines TRBV9 with TRBJ2-1; 12 positions agree with TRBD2. Germline CDR1 reads SGDLS; CDR2 reads YYNGEE. V gave up 2 bases and J gave up 6 bases; unmatched junction bases: 3. This CDR3 spans 15 amino acids. The CDR3 DNA is TGTGCCAGCAGCGTCACACTAGCGGGAGGCAATGAGCAGTTCTTC. It yields the protein CASSVTLAGGNEQFF.

This chain uses TRBV7-9 with TRBJ2-2; no firm D call. The length of the CDR3 is 13 residues. Deletions cut 2 bases from V and 4 bases from J, with 5 bases between. Germline V lookup: CDR1 SEHNR, CDR2 FQNEAQ (reference sequence). The CDR3 spells CASSLTRTGELFF. The DNA for the CDR3 is TGTGCCAGCAGCTTAACCCGCACCGGGGAGCTGTTTTTT.

The chain has TRBV5-6 and TRBJ2-3; D remains unclear. This CDR3 comprises 14 residues. Germline-derived CDR1 and CDR2 are SGHDT and YYEEEE. Trimming left V 4 bases short and J 0 bases short, with 9 bases between. For the CDR3, the DNA is TGTGCCAGCAGCCCTCCCCACAGCACAGATACGCAGTATTTT. Amino acid sequence: CASSPPHSTDTQYF.

The V call is TRBV3-1 (or the pseudogene TRBV3-2), the J call TRBJ1-1, with D possibly matching TRBD1 (6 bases). This CDR3 comprises 15 residues. V lost 1 base to trimming and J lost 3 bases, with 12 bases between them. CDR1 LGHDT and CDR2 YNNKEL come from the germline V gene (reference sequence). The chain's CDR3 is CASSQAGGRYTEAFF. In DNA, the CDR3 is TGTGCCAGCAGCCAAGCCGGGGGCAGGTACACTGAAGCTTTCTTT.

This rearrangement joins TRBV30 to TRBJ1-1, with D unclear. This CDR3 is built from 12 residues. V was shortened by 2 bases and J by 1 base, with 5 bases between the two germline ends. Germline CDR1 GTSNPN, CDR2 SVGIG (reference sequence). CDR3 bases: TGTGCCTGGAGTTTAGAGAACACTGAAGCTTTCTTT. Translating it yields CAWSLENTEAFF.

The chain links TRBV10-3 to TRBJ2-7; D may be TRBD1 (5 bases). The V end lost 5 bases, the J end lost 6 bases, and 11 bases lay between the germline ends. The CDR3 runs to 12 residues. CDR1 and CDR2 from the germline V gene are ENHRY and SYGVKD. The CDR3 here is CAISLGVSEQYF. CDR3 sequence (DNA): TGTGCCATCAGTTTAGGGGTTAGCGAGCAGTACTTC.

With regard to this clone: One end of the junction does not line up with germline, which may come from a read error. This rearrangement joins TRBV5-8 to TRBJ1-1, with D perhaps matching TRBD1 (5 bases). The CDR3 is 10 amino acids. Germline assignment: CDR1 SGHTS and CDR2 YDEGEE. The CDR3 sequence: CASSLVKRGF. CDR3 nucleotide sequence: TGTGCCAGCAGCTTGGTCAAAAGGGGATTT.

The V gene is TRBV11-2, the J gene TRBJ1-1; tentatively, D is TRBD1 (5 bases). The CDR3 length is 14 residues. CDR1 is SGHAT and CDR2 is FQNNGV in the germline V gene. V shed 7 bases and J shed 0 bases, with 12 bases lying between them. CDR3 amino acids: CASKKNRMNTEAFF. The CDR3 DNA is TGTGCCAGCAAAAAAAACAGGATGAACACTGAAGCTTTCTTT.

The chain recombines TRBV3-1 (or the pseudogene TRBV3-2) with TRBJ1-2; 7 bases agree with TRBD1. This CDR3 has 14 residues. Losses at the gene ends were 0 bases for V and 6 bases for J; bases not matched to a gene: 4. In germline, CDR1 is LGHDT, CDR2 YNNKEL (reference sequence). This chain's CDR3 is CASSQDWTGHGYTF. The DNA of the CDR3 is TGTGCCAGCAGCCAAGATTGGACAGGTCATGGCTACACCTTC.

The chain joins TRBV15 to TRBJ1-1; 8 bases fit TRBD1. This CDR3 comprises 14 residues. V shed 1 base and J 11 bases; nucleotides not matched to a gene: 9. Germline assignment: CDR1 LNHNV and CDR2 YYDKDF (reference sequence). The CDR3 nucleotides are TGTGCCACCAGCAGAGCCCGGACAGGGCAAGAGGCTTTCTTT. Its protein is CATSRARTGQEAFF.

The chain couples TRBV12-3 or TRBV12-4 to TRBJ1-5, with D hard to call. The germline V and J ends were trimmed by 1 base and 6 bases, with 7 bases remaining between them. The CDR3 runs to 13 residues. Written as DNA, the CDR3 is TGTGCCAGCAGTTTAGGGGGAATTCAGCCCCAGCATTTT. This encodes CASSLGGIQPQHF.

The rearrangement uses TRBV7-2 and TRBJ2-7, with 7 nucleotides matching TRBD2. Germline loops: CDR1 SGHTA, CDR2 FQGNSA. V gave up 6 bases and J gave up 0 bases; unmatched junction bases: 8. This CDR3 region has 15 residues. Written as DNA, the CDR3 is TGTGCCAGCAGTCGGGACTACCAGAGCTCCTACGAGCAGTACTTC. The encoded protein is CASSRDYQSSYEQYF.

The chain carries TRBV2 and TRBJ1-1; a possible D gene is TRBD1 (6 bases). The CDR3 contains 13 residues. V lost 8 bases to trimming and J lost 2 bases, with 12 bases between them. The germline CDR1 and CDR2 sequences are SNHLY and FYNNEI. In DNA, the CDR3 is TGTGCCAGCGGCAGGGGAAGAAACACTGAAGCTTTCTTT. Amino acids: CASGRGRNTEAFF.

This clone has only one observation. CDR3 region: CASSSSGGRPTGELFF. DNA for the CDR3: TGTGCCAGCAGCTCTAGCGGGGGACGACCCACCGGGGAGCTGTTTTTT. V gene TRBV5-4 combines with J gene TRBJ2-2, with TRBD2 identical over 10 bases. Germline V gene sequence: CDR1 SGHNT, CDR2 YYREEE (reference sequence). The trim removed 3 bases at V and 4 bases at J, leaving 6 bases unmatched. CDR3 length: 16 residues.

This clone was recorded a few times. The chain combines TRBV24-1 with TRBJ1-5; D uncertain. Looked up from germline, CDR1 is KGHDR and CDR2 is SFDVKD. The CDR3 is 13 amino acids. Trimming pared 2 bases from V and 6 bases from J, leaving 7 bases between. CDR3 sequence reads: CATSDSKGQPQHF. The CDR3 nucleotides read TGTGCCACCAGTGATTCCAAAGGTCAGCCCCAGCATTTT.

The chain uses TRBV9 and TRBJ2-7, with 8 bases aligning to TRBD1. With 4 bases clipped from V and 5 bases from J, the junction kept 8 bases outside the gene matches. Looked up from germline, CDR1 is SGDLS and CDR2 is YYNGEE. The CDR3 contains 14 residues. The CDR3 is CASSPRTGSHEQYF. The CDR3 nucleotides read TGTGCCAGCAGCCCCCGGACAGGGAGCCACGAGCAGTACTTC.

The V and J genes are TRBV30 and TRBJ2-7; 8 nucleotides align to TRBD1. The CDR3 runs 16 residues. The V gene end was trimmed by 0 bases and the J gene end by 6 bases; junction bases not matched to a gene: 13. In germline, CDR1 is GTSNPN, CDR2 SVGIG (reference sequence). CDR3 in amino acids: CAWSVRTGLVVPEQYF. CDR3 DNA sequence: TGTGCCTGGAGTGTACGGACAGGGCTCGTCGTCCCCGAGCAGTACTTC.

The V and J genes are TRBV3-1 (or the pseudogene TRBV3-2) and TRBJ1-2; D remains ambiguous. V lost 1 base and J 5 bases, leaving 14 bases between the germline ends. The CDR3 totals 15 residues. Germline CDR1 reads LGHDT; CDR2 reads YNNKEL (reference sequence). The CDR3: CASSQVLGDGYGYTF. The CDR3 coding sequence is TGTGCCAGCAGCCAAGTACTGGGAGATGGTTATGGCTACACCTTC.

The rearrangement links TRBV28 to TRBJ2-3, with D tentatively TRBD2 (6 bases). V lost 4 bases and J 3 bases, leaving 23 bases between the germline ends. CDR1 and CDR2 (germline): MDHEN, SYDVKM. The CDR3 is 18 residues long. The DNA of the CDR3 is TGTGCCAGCAGTTCCCACTCCCTACGATGGGGGAGGACAGATACGCAGTATTTT. Residues: CASSSHSLRWGRTDTQYF.